The 22 T cell receptor beta chains below all came from one sample that was sequenced in a study of cytomegalovirus exposure and HLA in healthy donors. The study ran its PCR with 60 Vbeta and 13 Jbeta primers. Clones were sequenced by immunoSEQ multiplex PCR, and TCRdb holds only the in-frame ones, with some missing. The table has more than 80,000 clones, 64% seen once; the top ten hold under 4%. What was sequenced was PBMCs. All receptors derive from a man aged 55-75 years in good health and CMV-seronegative.

This clone came up a few times. This sequence joins TRBV6-6 and TRBJ1-1; D may be TRBD1 (6 bases). V was cut by 6 bases and J by 4 bases, with 15 bases left in between. The CDR3 runs 14 residues. Germline V lookup: CDR1 MNHNY, CDR2 SVGAGI (reference sequence). The CDR3 nucleotides are TGTGCCAGCAGCAACAGGGTGTTGGGCACTGAAGCTTTCTTT. Translated, it gives CASSNRVLGTEAFF.

This clone was counted a single time. The V call is TRBV5-1, the J call TRBJ1-1; D gene unclear. This CDR3 region has 15 residues. Trimming took 0 bases from V and 3 from J, leaving 12 bases between them. Germline V gene lookup returns CDR1 SGHRS and CDR2 YFSETQ. DNA of the CDR3: TGCGCCAGCAGCTTGGATGACGGAGTGGACACTGAAGCTTTCTTT. Its translation is CASSLDDGVDTEAFF. Supplemented by reference TRBV5-1 and TRBJ1-1, the full variable domain reads KAGVTQTPRYLIKTRGQQVTLSCSPISGHRSVSWYQQTPGQGLQFLFEYFSETQRNKGNFPGRFSGRQFSNSRSEMNVSTLELGDSALYLCASSLDDGVDTEAFFGQGTRLTVV.

This sequence joins TRBV7-9 and TRBJ1-2; D call uncertain. Trimming removed 5 bases from V and 6 bases from J, with 13 bases in between. Germline V gene sequence: CDR1 SEHNR, CDR2 FQNEAQ (reference sequence). The CDR3 contains 13 residues. In DNA form, the CDR3 reads TGTGCCAGCAGCACCGCCGGGAGGGATGGCTACACCTTC. It yields the protein CASSTAGRDGYTF.

V is TRBV7-3 and J is TRBJ1-1, with D maybe TRBD1 (5 bases). With 4 bases removed from V and 8 bases from J, the gap between germline ends came to 14 bases. CDR3 size: 13 residues. The germline CDR1 and CDR2 sequences are SGHTA and FQGTGA. This chain's CDR3 is CASSSRVGGEAFF. In DNA, the CDR3 is TGTGCCAGCAGCTCTCGCGTCGGGGGGGAAGCTTTCTTT.

This clone has a handful of counts. This chain connects TRBV6-5 to TRBJ2-7, with TRBD1 matching over 7 bases. The germline V gene has CDR1 MNHEY and CDR2 SVGAGI. The J segment lost 3 bases and the V segment lost 5 bases, leaving 10 bases of the junction unmatched. The CDR3 runs to 15 residues. The CDR3 DNA is TGTGCCAGCAGTCCATCAGGGACAGCTCGCTACGAGCAGTACTTC. This gives the protein CASSPSGTARYEQYF.

The rearrangement joins TRBV5-1 to TRBJ2-1; 8 positions agree with TRBD2. The germline gives CDR1 SGHRS, CDR2 YFSETQ. The CDR3 contains 15 residues. With 0 bases clipped from V and 5 bases from J, the junction kept 4 bases outside the gene matches. In DNA form, the CDR3 reads TGCGCCAGCAGCTTGGAGCCAGCGGGGGACAATGAGCAGTTCTTC. Translated, it gives CASSLEPAGDNEQFF.

There are a few counts of this clone. V gene TRBV28 combines with J gene TRBJ2-2, with 7 positions matching TRBD2. Germline values: CDR1 MDHEN, CDR2 SYDVKM. The CDR3 loop spans 15 amino acids. V lost 7 bases and J lost 1; bases outside the gene matches: 6. The CDR3 here is CASIWGGGNTGELFF. DNA for the CDR3: TGTGCCAGCATCTGGGGCGGGGGGAACACCGGGGAGCTGTTTTTT.

The V and J genes are TRBV5-6 and TRBJ2-7; a possible D gene is TRBD2 (6 bases). V was pared by 4 bases and J by 6 bases, with 26 bases between. CDR1 is SGHDT, CDR2 YYEEEE, per germline. The CDR3 has 17 amino acids. The CDR3 loop reads CASSHETDGVRRGEQYF. The CDR3 DNA is TGTGCCAGCAGCCATGAAACAGACGGGGTACGGAGGGGCGAGCAGTACTTC.

This clone was detected once. The rearrangement uses TRBV28 and TRBJ1-1; 9 bases fit TRBD1. CDR3 length: 12 residues. J lost 9 bases, V lost 5 bases, and 4 bases had no gene match. Germline values: CDR1 MDHEN, CDR2 SYDVKM. The CDR3 region is CASSLGQGKAFF. In DNA form, the CDR3 reads TGTGCCAGCAGTCTCGGACAGGGGAAAGCTTTCTTT.

The rearrangement links TRBV5-1 to TRBJ1-1, with D hard to call. Germline assignment: CDR1 SGHRS and CDR2 YFSETQ. The length of the CDR3 is 16 residues. Trimming left V 2 bases short and J 0 bases short, with 14 bases between. CDR3 amino acids: CASSFSPEALNTEAFF. The CDR3 nucleotides read TGCGCCAGCAGCTTTTCCCCAGAGGCTCTGAACACTGAAGCTTTCTTT.

The V gene is TRBV4-1, the J gene TRBJ2-7; 10 positions agree with TRBD2. The CDR3 runs to 15 residues. Germline V gives CDR1 MGHRA, CDR2 YSYEKL. V was clipped by 3 bases and J by 9 bases; unmatched bases: 11. CDR3 DNA sequence: TGCGCCAGCAGCCATGCCCGGACTAGCGGAGATGGGCAGTACTTC. It yields the protein CASSHARTSGDGQYF.

This clone was recorded a few times. The chain has TRBV27 and TRBJ2-7, with D uncertain. V was trimmed by 5 bases and J by 2 bases, leaving 7 bases between them. The germline CDR1 and CDR2 sequences are MNHEY and SMNVEV (reference sequence). CDR3 length: 12 residues. CDR3 loop: CASSHNTYEQYF. Written as DNA, the CDR3 is TGTGCCAGCAGTCACAATACCTACGAGCAGTACTTC.

The chain employs TRBV6-5 and TRBJ1-5; perhaps TRBD1 as D (5 bases). Trimming removed 5 bases at V and 6 bases at J, with 17 bases between. Germline CDR1 and CDR2: MNHEY and SVGAGI. CDR3 length equals 15 residues. The CDR3 loop is CASSGNQGTGQPQHF. The CDR3 region has the DNA TGTGCCAGCAGTGGTAACCAGGGTACCGGTCAGCCCCAGCATTTT.

This clone appeared a few times. The chain is built from TRBV10-3 and TRBJ1-2, with D hard to call. The CDR3 has 13 amino acids. Germline loops: CDR1 ENHRY, CDR2 SYGVKD. V was clipped by 4 bases and J by 3 bases, with 9 bases between them. CDR3 nucleotides: TGTGCCATCAGTGCCGGGTCCCACTATGGCTACACCTTC. Its protein product is CAISAGSHYGYTF.

The rearrangement uses TRBV5-1 and TRBJ2-7; perhaps TRBD1 as D (7 bases). V was shortened by 1 base and J by 2 bases, with 13 bases between the two germline ends. There are 15 residues in the CDR3. Per germline, CDR1 SGHRS and CDR2 YFSETQ. CDR3 loop: CASSLNQGGPYEQYF. CDR3 DNA sequence: TGCGCCAGCAGCTTGAATCAGGGGGGCCCCTACGAGCAGTACTTC. Full variable domain (remainder filled in from reference TRBV5-1 and TRBJ2-7): KAGVTQTPRYLIKTRGQQVTLSCSPISGHRSVSWYQQTPGQGLQFLFEYFSETQRNKGNFPGRFSGRQFSNSRSEMNVSTLELGDSALYLCASSLNQGGPYEQYFGPGTRLTVT.

The chain couples TRBV5-6 to TRBJ1-1; tentatively, D is TRBD1 (6 bases). The CDR3 has 15 residues. V was pared by 4 bases and J by 6 bases, with 19 bases between. Germline values: CDR1 SGHDT, CDR2 YYEEEE. The CDR3 protein is CASSAQQGIFSEAFF. The CDR3 DNA sequence: TGTGCCAGCAGCGCCCAGCAGGGGATCTTTTCTGAAGCTTTCTTT.

This chain uses TRBV13 with TRBJ2-3; 9 bases map to TRBD2. The CDR3 has 16 amino acids. Looked up from germline, CDR1 is PRHDT and CDR2 is FYEKMQ (reference sequence). The V gene end was trimmed by 4 bases and the J gene end by 1 base; junction bases not matched to a gene: 6. CDR3 region: CASSSERGVGTDTQYF. In nucleotides, the CDR3 is TGTGCCAGCAGCTCAGAGCGGGGGGTAGGCACAGATACGCAGTATTTT.

On this clone: In the same sample, other DNA sequences code for this CDR3. This rearrangement joins TRBV28 to TRBJ1-2, with 12 nucleotides matching TRBD1. Germline CDR1 reads MDHEN; CDR2 reads SYDVKM. The CDR3 extends over 16 amino acids. V was pared by 4 bases and J by 4 bases, with 7 bases of the junction left unmatched. CDR3: CASSSPGTGGSYGYTF. As DNA, the CDR3 is TGTGCCAGCAGTTCACCCGGGACAGGGGGCAGCTATGGCTACACCTTC.

The chain carries TRBV10-2 and TRBJ2-1; TRBD1 agrees at 7 bases. The V segment lost 2 bases and the J segment 4 bases; nucleotides outside the gene matches: 8. The CDR3 consists of 16 residues. CDR1 WSHSY and CDR2 SAAADI come from the germline V gene. The chain's CDR3 is CASSEGDRVFYNEQFF. The DNA of the CDR3 is TGCGCCAGCAGTGAGGGAGACAGGGTGTTTTACAATGAGCAGTTCTTC.

The chain uses TRBV11-2 and TRBJ1-5, with TRBD1 identical over 10 bases. Germline-derived CDR1 and CDR2 are SGHAT and FQNNGV. This CDR3 has 14 residues. The J segment lost 5 bases and the V segment lost 5 bases, leaving 3 bases of the junction unmatched. This chain's CDR3 is CASSPGTGDQPQHF. As DNA, the CDR3 is TGTGCCAGCAGCCCGGGGACAGGGGATCAGCCCCAGCATTTT.

This sequence joins TRBV6-1 and TRBJ2-5, with TRBD1 matching 9 bases. Trimming took 5 bases from V and 5 from J; bases not matched to a gene: 6. The CDR3 consists of 14 residues. Germline CDR1 MNHNS, CDR2 SASEGT. CDR3 coding DNA: TGTGCCAGCAGTTTCCCCGGACAGGGGGAGACCCAGTACTTC. Its protein product is CASSFPGQGETQYF.

V is TRBV28 and J is TRBJ2-7, with TRBD1 matching 8 bases. The V gene end was trimmed by 7 bases and the J gene end by 5 bases; junction bases not matched to a gene: 16. Germline V gene data show CDR1 as MDHEN and CDR2 as SYDVKM. The CDR3 has 16 amino acids. CDR3 protein: CASKEGTGSAHNEQYF. The CDR3 DNA follows: TGTGCCAGCAAGGAGGGGACAGGTTCAGCACACAACGAGCAGTACTTC.